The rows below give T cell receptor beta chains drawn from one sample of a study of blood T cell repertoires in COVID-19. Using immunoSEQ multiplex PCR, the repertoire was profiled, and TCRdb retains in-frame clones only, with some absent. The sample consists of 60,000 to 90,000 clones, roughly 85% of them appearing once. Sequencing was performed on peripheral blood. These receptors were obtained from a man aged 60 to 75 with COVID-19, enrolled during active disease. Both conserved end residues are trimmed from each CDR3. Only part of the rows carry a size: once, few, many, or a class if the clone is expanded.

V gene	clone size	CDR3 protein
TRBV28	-	ASSRGEETQY
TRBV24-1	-	ATSDQGLVGNEQF
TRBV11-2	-	ASSLVEETQY
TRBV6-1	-	ASSEYIGVSAF
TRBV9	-	ASSVVGDMNTEAF
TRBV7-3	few	ASSLDWSSYNEQF
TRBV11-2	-	ASSLPDGTSILY
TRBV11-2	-	ASSFGLAGGNTGELF
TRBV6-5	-	ASTINTEAF
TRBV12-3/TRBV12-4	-	ASRTGVVGYT
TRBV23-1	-	ASSQTTGTTNEKLF
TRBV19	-	ASRGTSGQETQY
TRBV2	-	ASSEARSQETQY
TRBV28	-	ASSRDRGGYEQY
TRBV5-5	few	ASSLASQRRDTQY
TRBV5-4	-	ASRYTGLDEQF
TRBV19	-	ASSTDPTGFSSPLH
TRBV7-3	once	ASSLTAVGANVLT
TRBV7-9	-	ASSWGSQETQY
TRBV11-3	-	ASSIGTSASYNEQF
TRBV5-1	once	ASSSGLAGEAGNEQY
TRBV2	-	ASSQRQGTGSPLH
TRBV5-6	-	ASSPFVTDTGELF
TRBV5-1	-	ASSGGSLAGQENEQF
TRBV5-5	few	ASSLTTDLTSTDTQY
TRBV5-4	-	ASSSLLASDEQY
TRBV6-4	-	ASSDSRSLAVGTYEQY
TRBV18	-	ASSPGTGDYEQY
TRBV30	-	AWSGLGGGPGNTIY
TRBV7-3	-	ASSNAGQGTDTQY
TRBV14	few	ASSQDVSYSLFYEQY
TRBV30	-	AWTGGASVHEQY
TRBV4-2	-	ASSQAAGGDDEAF
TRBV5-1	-	ASSLADFTDTQY
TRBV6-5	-	ASSFSQEDTEAF
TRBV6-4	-	ASRQDGNTGELF
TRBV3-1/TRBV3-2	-	ASSQGTPEFSYT
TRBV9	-	ASSVGFFGEQY
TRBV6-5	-	ASRGLAATDTQY
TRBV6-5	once	ASTHDRGNSPLH
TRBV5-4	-	ASSPSGGAGNEKLF
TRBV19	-	ASSLQGAGTSYNEQF
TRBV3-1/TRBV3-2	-	ASSSGTYGNTIY
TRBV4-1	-	ASSRGVLVRLRSGNTIY
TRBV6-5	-	ASSYPGEQF
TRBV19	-	ASSIDPYFRYT
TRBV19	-	ASSIYRASGTDTQY
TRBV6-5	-	ASSLSGTGREKLF
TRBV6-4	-	ASSASGSTGELF
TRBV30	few	AWSGTANTEAF
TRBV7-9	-	ASSPGTSGREDNEQF
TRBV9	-	ASSPMVEGETQY
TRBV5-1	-	ASSTDGNNEQF
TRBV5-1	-	ASSGDSADTQY
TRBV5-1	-	ASSPGYYEQY
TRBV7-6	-	ASSSGQGAREKLF
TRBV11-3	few	ASSFGTLNTGELF
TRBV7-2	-	ASSLQNDQPQH
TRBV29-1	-	SVVQGASVNSPLH